This section outlines one TCR beta chain sequence together with its context. Time point reported: patch test 2, 6 weeks after DPC sensitization. As for treatment: therapeutic diphenylcyclopropenone sensitization with weekly scalp DPC. The sample originates from a study of human T cells and chemical hapten exposure. V trimming: 1 base; J trimming: 7 bases; junction bases outside the gene matches: 6. The CDR3 runs 14 residues. A single record per CDR3 protein comes from TCRdb applying MiXCR to the RACE reads. The sample lists over 60,000 distinct CDR3 sequences; about 9.4% were seen once. The sequence was obtained from a woman between 50 and 59 years old with alopecia areata. Some clones in this sample may be carry-over from other donors' samples. This sample comprised whole blood, obtained in connection with sensitization to the hapten diphenylcyclopropenone (DPC). The chain uses TRBV12-3 or TRBV12-4 and TRBJ1-1, with 7 bases that match TRBD1. The CDR3 sequence: CASSLVSGTDEAFF. The CDR3 DNA reads as TGTGCCAGCAGTTTAGTGTCCGGGACAGATGAAGCTTTCTTT.